This paragraph reports one T cell receptor beta chain. Time point noted: 2014-2015 season, 7 days after vaccination. The data were obtained in a study of follicular helper T cells after annual influenza vaccination. Only in-frame clones appear in the TCRdb table, and some are missing; sequencing was by immunoSEQ multiplex PCR. The data hold nearly 9,000 clones, with approximately 80% observed a single time. The CDR3 has 17 residues. V was shortened by 1 base and J by 0 bases, with 12 bases between the two germline ends. The germline CDR1 and CDR2 sequences are WNHNN and SYGVQD (reference sequence). The gene calls are TRBV10-1 and TRBJ2-2; a weak D match, TRBD2 (5 bases). The sample was CXCR5+ CD38- circulating T follicular helper cells from blood, taken 7 days after influenza vaccination. The subset was: circulating Tfh, non-naive CD4+CXCR5+PD-1+ (ICOS+CD38+ or ICOS-CD38-). This TCR came from an adult who received the influenza vaccine. The CDR3 DNA follows: TGCGCCAGCAGTGAGTTTGGCGGGTCGGCGAACACCGGGGAGCTGTTTTTT. The encoded protein is CASSEFGGSANTGELFF.